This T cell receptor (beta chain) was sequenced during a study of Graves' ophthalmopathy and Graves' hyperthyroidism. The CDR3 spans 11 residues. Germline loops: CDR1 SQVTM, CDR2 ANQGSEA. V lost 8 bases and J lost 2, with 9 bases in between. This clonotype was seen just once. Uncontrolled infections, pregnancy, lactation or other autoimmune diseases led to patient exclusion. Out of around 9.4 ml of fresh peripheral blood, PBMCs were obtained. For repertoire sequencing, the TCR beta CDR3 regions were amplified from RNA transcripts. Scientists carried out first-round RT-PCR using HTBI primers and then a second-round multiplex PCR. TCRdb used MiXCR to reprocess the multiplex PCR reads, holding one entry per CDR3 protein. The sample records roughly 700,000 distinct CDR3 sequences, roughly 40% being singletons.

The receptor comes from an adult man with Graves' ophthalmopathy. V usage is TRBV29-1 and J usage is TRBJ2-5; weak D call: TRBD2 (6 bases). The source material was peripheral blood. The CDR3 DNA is TGCAGCTTAGCGGAGCAAGAGACCCAGTACTTC. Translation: CSLAEQETQYF. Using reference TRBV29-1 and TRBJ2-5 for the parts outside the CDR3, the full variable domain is SAVISQKPSRDICQRGTSLTIQCQVDSQVTMMFWYRQQPGQSLTLIATANQGSEATYESGFVIDKFPISRPNLTFSTLTVSNMSPEDSSIYLCSLAEQETQYFGPGTRLLVL.